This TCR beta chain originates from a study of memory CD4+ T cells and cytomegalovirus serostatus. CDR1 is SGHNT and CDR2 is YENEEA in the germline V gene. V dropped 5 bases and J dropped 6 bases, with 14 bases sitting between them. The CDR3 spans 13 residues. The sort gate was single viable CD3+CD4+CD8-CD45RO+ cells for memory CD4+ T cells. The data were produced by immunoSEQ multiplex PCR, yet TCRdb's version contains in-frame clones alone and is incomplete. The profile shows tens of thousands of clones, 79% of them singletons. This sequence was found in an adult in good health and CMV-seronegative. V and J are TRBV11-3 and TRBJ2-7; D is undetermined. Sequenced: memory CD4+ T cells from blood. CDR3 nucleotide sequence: TGTGCCAGCAGCCTCCTGGCCTCGGGCGAGCAGTACTTC. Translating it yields CASSLLASGEQYF. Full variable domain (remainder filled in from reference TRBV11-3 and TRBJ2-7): EAGVVQSPRYKIIEKKQPVAFWCNPISGHNTLYWYLQNLGQGPELLIRYENEEAVDDSQLPKDRFSAERLKGVDSTLKIQPAELGDSAVYLCASSLLASGEQYFGPGTRLTVT.